Shown below are 15 T cell receptor beta chains from a single sample sequenced in a study of shared clonotypes between healthy human individuals. TCRdb keeps only in-frame clones here, not all; method: immunoSEQ multiplex PCR. The repertoire consists of some 240,000 clones, with 65% occurring once and the leading ten covering over 8.5%. Material: memory CD4+ T cells sorted from blood. Subset here: CD45RA-negative fraction. The receptors here all came from a man under 40 in good health.

The rearrangement links TRBV10-3 to TRBJ1-1, with 7 positions matching TRBD1. The germline V gene encodes CDR1 ENHRY and CDR2 SYGVKD. The V segment lost 6 bases and the J segment 4 bases; nucleotides outside the gene matches: 11. There are 15 residues in the CDR3. CDR3 loop: CAISQTGNVVTEAFF. CDR3 bases: TGTGCCATCAGCCAGACAGGGAACGTGGTCACTGAAGCTTTCTTT.

The chain recombines TRBV25-1 with TRBJ2-7; the D call may be TRBD1 or TRBD2 (5 bases each). Germline values: CDR1 MGHDK, CDR2 SYGVNS. The CDR3 spans 11 residues. V dropped 6 bases and J dropped 7 bases, with 10 bases sitting between them. The CDR3 sequence: CASRTEGEQYF. DNA of the CDR3: TGTGCCAGCAGGACCGAGGGGGAGCAGTACTTC.

A few counts support this clone. The genes are TRBV28 and TRBJ1-2, with D possibly matching TRBD1 (6 bases). Germline V gives CDR1 MDHEN, CDR2 SYDVKM. CDR3 length: 16 amino acids. Trimming took 6 bases from V and 4 from J, leaving 21 bases between them. In DNA form, the CDR3 reads TGTGCCAGCAGCCCCGGCGGGCAGGTCAGGGGCTATGGCTACACCTTC. Translated, it gives CASSPGGQVRGYGYTF.

In this sample, this clone turned up a few times. V gene TRBV4-1 combines with J gene TRBJ2-1; D is perhaps TRBD1 or TRBD2 (5 bases each). This CDR3 comprises 13 residues. Germline CDR1 MGHRA, CDR2 YSYEKL. The V end lost 3 bases, the J end lost 7 bases, and 10 bases lay between the germline ends. This chain's CDR3 is CASSQGPWNEQFF. As DNA, the CDR3 is TGCGCCAGCAGCCAGGGACCCTGGAATGAGCAGTTCTTC.

A few counts support this clone. This rearrangement joins TRBV14 to TRBJ2-3; TRBD2 agrees at 11 bases. CDR3 length equals 18 residues. V gave up 6 bases and J gave up 4 bases; unmatched junction bases: 15. Germline V gene lookup returns CDR1 SGHDN and CDR2 FVKESK. CDR3: CASSVLAGAAGAADTQYF. In DNA, the CDR3 is TGTGCCAGCAGTGTACTAGCGGGAGCGGCGGGAGCGGCAGATACGCAGTATTTT.

This chain joins TRBV25-1 and TRBJ1-2; 7 nucleotides line up with TRBD1. Per germline, CDR1 MGHDK and CDR2 SYGVNS. J was trimmed by 2 bases and V by 6 bases; bases with no gene match: 9. CDR3 length: 15 residues. The CDR3 DNA reads as TGTGCCAGCAGGGGAGGGGGCAGAAAGAACTATGGCTACACCTTC. Amino acid sequence: CASRGGGRKNYGYTF.

This chain joins TRBV10-2 and TRBJ1-1; D not resolved. CDR1 WSHSY and CDR2 SAAADI come from the germline V gene. The CDR3 is made up of 15 amino acids. With 0 bases removed from V and 0 bases from J, the gap between germline ends came to 8 bases. CDR3 amino acids: CASSESGNLNTEAFF. In DNA, the CDR3 is TGCGCCAGCAGTGAGTCGGGTAATTTGAACACTGAAGCTTTCTTT.

This chain uses TRBV10-1 with TRBJ1-1; D remains ambiguous. CDR3 length: 12 residues. From germline, CDR1 is WNHNN and CDR2 SYGVQD (reference sequence). Trimming pared 0 bases from V and 7 bases from J, leaving 6 bases between. This CDR3 reads CASSESTREAFF. Here the CDR3 DNA reads TGCGCCAGCAGTGAGTCGACCCGTGAAGCTTTCTTT.

This chain connects TRBV4-1 to TRBJ2-3, with 9 nucleotides matching TRBD1. The length of the CDR3 is 16 residues. Germline assignment: CDR1 MGHRA and CDR2 YSYEKL. V lost 3 bases and J lost 0; bases outside the gene matches: 4. This CDR3 is CASSQGQGTSTDTQYF. In DNA form, the CDR3 reads TGCGCCAGCAGCCAGGGACAGGGCACCAGCACAGATACGCAGTATTTT.

This clone was seen ten or more times. The rearrangement uses TRBV7-9 and TRBJ2-1, with a weak D call TRBD1 (5 bases). V shed 8 bases and J shed 6 bases, with 29 bases lying between them. This CDR3 has 18 amino acids. Germline loops: CDR1 SEHNR, CDR2 FQNEAQ (reference sequence). Here the CDR3 reads CASHGHRFGRVPPNEQFF. Written as DNA, the CDR3 is TGTGCCAGCCATGGCCACAGGTTCGGAAGGGTCCCTCCCAATGAGCAGTTCTTC.

The chain combines TRBV5-5 with TRBJ2-7; perhaps TRBD1 as D (6 bases). The CDR3 has 14 amino acids. Per germline, CDR1 SGHKS and CDR2 YYEKEE (reference sequence). Trimming took 3 bases from V and 2 from J, leaving 12 bases between them. The CDR3 sequence is CASSSQGHTYEQYF. The CDR3 DNA reads as TGTGCCAGCAGCTCACAGGGACATACCTACGAGCAGTACTTC.

The V gene is TRBV18, the J gene TRBJ2-7, with 14 positions matching TRBD2. Germline CDR1 KGHSH, CDR2 LQKENI. There are 16 residues in the CDR3. J was trimmed by 3 bases and V by 4 bases; bases with no gene match: 5. The CDR3 sequence: CASSLPGLAGVYEQYF. DNA of the CDR3: TGTGCCAGCTCACTACCGGGACTAGCGGGAGTCTACGAGCAGTACTTC.

The chain joins TRBV7-9 to TRBJ2-6; 7 bases map to TRBD2. This CDR3 is built from 16 residues. V lost 5 bases, J lost 2 bases, and 6 bases stayed unmatched. Germline V gene data show CDR1 as SEHNR and CDR2 as FQNEAQ (reference sequence). CDR3 sequence (DNA): TGTGCCAGCAGCCACCCCCGGGGGGCTGGGGCCAACGTCCTGACTTTC. This codes for CASSHPRGAGANVLTF.

Comment on this clone: The same CDR3 can be traced to other DNA sequences in this sample. This rearrangement joins TRBV13 to TRBJ2-7; the D gene is possibly TRBD2 (6 bases). The CDR3 runs to 16 residues. V lost 1 base to trimming and J lost 7 bases, with 20 bases between them. Germline V CDR1 and CDR2: PRHDT, FYEKMQ (reference sequence). CDR3 DNA: TGTGCCAGCAGCTTAGCTGCGGGAAGCGTTGTGGGGGAGCAGTACTTC. Protein product: CASSLAAGSVVGEQYF.

The V gene is TRBV7-9, the J gene TRBJ2-7; no definite D call. CDR1 is SEHNR and CDR2 is FQNEAQ in the germline V gene (reference sequence). V was cut by 0 bases and J by 2 bases, with 8 bases left in between. The CDR3 runs to 14 residues. CDR3 residues: CASSLAAPTYEQYF. CDR3 coding DNA: TGTGCCAGCAGCTTAGCCGCACCTACCTACGAGCAGTACTTC.